The sequence of this T cell receptor beta chain was determined in a study of early T cells in non-severe SARS-CoV-2 infection. The CDR3 runs 13 residues. Germline CDR1 is SGHVS and CDR2 is FQNEAQ. Trimming left V 5 bases short and J 7 bases short, with 14 bases between. In its sample, this clonotype was seen many times. Unique molecular identifiers were added to individual cDNA molecules. TCRdb called the 5' RACE reads again in MiXCR, with one record for every CDR3 protein. The data hold some 85,000 distinct CDR3 sequences, with approximately 14% observed a single time. This receptor was identified in an adult who was a healthcare worker with PCR-confirmed SARS-CoV-2 infection or an uninfected control (not recorded which). The material sequenced was whole blood. The chain couples TRBV7-8 to TRBJ2-5, with D perhaps matching TRBD2 (6 bases). The CDR3 loop is CASSPRLEGTQYF. CDR3 sequence (DNA): TGTGCCAGCAGCCCCCGACTAGAAGGGACCCAGTACTTC.